The rows below give T cell receptor beta chains drawn from one sample of a study of T cell repertoires in ileal Crohn's disease. Profiled with immunoSEQ multiplex PCR; TCRdb holds only in-frame clones, not every one. This sample has some 11,000 clones, with roughly four fifths found just once. Sequenced: ileal tissue. The receptors were sampled from an adult with Crohn's disease. The CDR3 runs from the conserved cysteine through the conserved F or W. A D gene is named only where the DNA matches it firmly. Clone sizes are given selectively: once, few, many, or a class where the clone is expanded.

>TRBV5-1|TRBJ2-5|TRBD2|NA
CASSPSSGGQETQYF
TGCGCCAGCAGCCCCTCTAGCGGGGGTCAAGAGACCCAGTACTTC
>TRBV25-1|TRBJ2-1|TRBD2|NA
CASSDELAGVDEQFF
TGTGCCAGCAGTGATGAACTAGCGGGGGTGGATGAGCAGTTCTTC
>TRBV11-2|TRBJ2-5|NA|NA
CASSLIGVGETQYF
TGTGCCAGCAGCTTAATCGGGGTCGGGGAGACCCAGTACTTC
>TRBV6-5|TRBJ2-1|TRBD2|NA
CASSYPSGNLYNEQFF
TGTGCCAGCAGTTACCCTAGCGGGAACCTCTACAATGAGCAGTTCTTC
>TRBV4-1|TRBJ2-7|NA|NA
CASSQAGAAYEQYF
TGCGCCAGCAGCCAGGCGGGGGCAGCCTACGAGCAGTACTTC
>TRBV2|TRBJ1-1|NA|NA
CASSEALEAFF
TGTGCCAGCAGTGAAGCGCTTGAGGCTTTCTTT
>TRBV28|TRBJ1-2|NA|NA
CASSLEYRAYGYTF
TGTGCCAGCAGTTTAGAGTACAGGGCCTATGGCTACACCTTC
>TRBV10-2|TRBJ1-5|TRBD1|NA
CASSGQGGQPQHF
TGCGCCAGCAGTGGGCAGGGGGGTCAGCCCCAGCATTTT
>TRBV7-2|TRBJ2-7|NA|NA
CASSFGGGREVRPDF
TGTGCCAGCAGCTTTGGAGGTGGCCGGGAAGTCCGGCCGGACTTC
>TRBV11-2|TRBJ1-1|NA|NA
CASSLPGTLNTEAFF
TGTGCCAGCAGCTTACCGGGGACACTGAACACTGAAGCTTTCTTT
>TRBV19|TRBJ2-7|NA|once
CASSIERGGSYEQYF
TGTGCCAGTAGTATAGAGAGGGGGGGCTCCTACGAGCAGTACTTC
>TRBV6-1|TRBJ1-1|TRBD1|NA
CASSVRDRVPEAFF
TGTGCCAGCAGTGTCCGGGACAGGGTCCCTGAAGCTTTCTTT
>TRBV4-1|TRBJ1-1|NA|once
CASSLHSLEGNTEAFF
TGCGCCAGCAGCCTCCACTCTCTAGAGGGCAACACTGAAGCTTTCTTT
>TRBV5-1|TRBJ2-1|TRBD2|NA
CASSLPRDYLANEQFF
TGCGCCAGCAGCTTGCCCCGGGACTACCTCGCCAATGAGCAGTTCTTC
>TRBV5-8|TRBJ2-5|NA|NA
CASSLEIQETQYF
TGTGCCAGCAGCTTAGAGATCCAAGAGACCCAGTACTTC
>TRBV27|TRBJ1-1|NA|once
CASSLSRGTEAFF
TGTGCCAGCAGTTTATCGCGGGGTACTGAAGCTTTCTTT
>TRBV4-1|TRBJ1-6|NA|NA
CASSEFGDTNSPLHF
TGCGCCAGCAGCGAATTCGGGGATACGAATTCACCCCTCCACTTT
>TRBV13|TRBJ2-7|TRBD2|NA
CASSLATSGSYEQYF
TGTGCCAGCAGCTTAGCGACTAGCGGGTCCTACGAGCAGTACTTC